These T cell receptor beta chains were read from a single sample in a study of regulatory T cells in long-lasting Graves disease. TCRdb analysed the multiplex PCR reads with MiXCR anew, one entry per CDR3 protein. The sample holds 450,000 to 500,000 distinct CDR3 sequences; roughly 15% are singletons and the top ten take more than 10%. A further study also used this sample, focusing on T cells in Graves' hyperthyroidism and ophthalmopathy.

The sequences come from peripheral blood mononuclear cells (PBMCs), collected at new diagnosis, from a patient treated with antithyroid drugs. Source of these receptors: a man aged 35 to 55 with Graves disease. CDR3s include the opening cysteine and the closing phenylalanine or tryptophan. Each record gives: V gene, clone size, J gene, D gene, CDR3 protein, CDR3 DNA. A D gene is named only where the DNA matches it firmly. Clone size, where shown, is once, few, many, or a class for clones that have expanded.

V: TRBV20-1; size: many; J: TRBJ2-5; D: TRBD2; CDR3: CSARDGLAVQETQYF; DNA: TGCAGTGCTAGGGATGGTCTAGCGGTACAAGAGACCCAGTACTTC
V: TRBV5-1; size: many; J: TRBJ2-1; D: TRBD2; CDR3: CASRDLAVSSYNEQFF; DNA: TGCGCCAGCAGGGACCTAGCGGTGAGCTCCTACAATGAGCAGTTCTTC
V: TRBV4-1; size: many; J: TRBJ2-7; D: .; CDR3: CASSQDMASVSYEQYF; DNA: TGCGCCAGCAGCCAAGATATGGCTAGCGTCTCCTACGAGCAGTACTTC
V: TRBV5-1; size: many; J: TRBJ1-6; D: TRBD1; CDR3: CASSPTGTGRSPLHF; DNA: TGCGCCAGCAGCCCGACCGGGACAGGTCGTTCACCCCTCCACTTT
V: TRBV7-2; size: many; J: TRBJ2-7; D: .; CDR3: CASSLGLGEQYF; DNA: TGTGCCAGCAGCTTAGGCCTAGGGGAGCAGTACTTC
V: TRBV20-1; size: few; J: TRBJ2-1; D: .; CDR3: CSARGPSGNEQFF; DNA: TGCAGTGCTAGAGGTCCCAGCGGGAATGAGCAGTTCTTC
V: TRBV19; size: .; J: TRBJ2-5; D: TRBD1; CDR3: CASSIWQGAPYQETQYF; DNA: TGTGCCAGTAGTATATGGCAGGGGGCGCCTTACCAAGAGACCCAGTACTTC
V: TRBV13; size: .; J: TRBJ2-3; D: TRBD2; CDR3: CASSRVAGSADTQYF; DNA: TGTGCCAGCAGCCGAGTAGCGGGATCGGCAGATACGCAGTATTTT
V: TRBV2; size: many; J: TRBJ1-5; D: .; CDR3: CASSDSEGGYGNQPQHF; DNA: TGTGCCAGCAGTGACAGCGAAGGGGGGTACGGCAATCAGCCCCAGCATTTT
V: TRBV29-1; size: .; J: TRBJ2-5; D: .; CDR3: CSGAGTAVETQYF; DNA: TGCAGCGGGGCCGGGACCGCCGTCGAGACCCAGTACTTC
V: TRBV12-3/TRBV12-4; size: many; J: TRBJ2-4; D: TRBD1; CDR3: CASSLSGGKNIQYF; DNA: TGTGCCAGCAGTCTATCAGGGGGCAAAAACATTCAGTACTTC
V: TRBV2; size: many; J: TRBJ2-7; D: TRBD1; CDR3: CASSELKGQGSYEQYF; DNA: TGTGCCAGCAGTGAATTAAAGGGACAGGGCTCCTACGAGCAGTACTTC
V: TRBV28; size: few; J: TRBJ2-4; D: .; CDR3: CASSLTGGGMNIQYF; DNA: TGTGCCAGCAGTTTAACAGGGGGGGGTATGAACATTCAGTACTTC
V: TRBV6-2/TRBV6-3; size: .; J: TRBJ1-2; D: .; CDR3: CASSYRAGGDNAYGYTF; DNA: TGTGCCAGCAGTTACCGAGCCGGTGGGGACAACGCCTATGGCTACACCTTC
V: TRBV10-3; size: few; J: TRBJ2-3; D: .; CDR3: CAISESRQATDTQYF; DNA: TGTGCCATCAGTGAGTCAAGACAGGCCACAGATACGCAGTATTTT
V: TRBV24-1; size: .; J: TRBJ2-1; D: TRBD2; CDR3: CATSDPSGNDYNEQFF; DNA: TGTGCCACCAGTGACCCTAGCGGGAATGACTACAATGAGCAGTTCTTC
V: TRBV2; size: many; J: TRBJ2-3; D: .; CDR3: CASRFRAGSTDTQYF; DNA: TGTGCCAGCAGATTCAGGGCGGGCAGCACAGATACGCAGTATTTT
V: TRBV28; size: many; J: TRBJ2-5; D: .; CDR3: CASSGGRNQETQYF; DNA: TGTGCCAGCAGTGGGGGGAGAAACCAAGAGACCCAGTACTTC
V: TRBV11-2; size: many; J: TRBJ2-7; D: .; CDR3: CASSSPSTGNSYEQYF; DNA: TGTGCCAGCAGCTCCCCATCCACAGGGAACTCCTACGAGCAGTACTTC
V: TRBV7-9; size: many; J: TRBJ2-7; D: TRBD1; CDR3: CASSGRDRVYEQYF; DNA: TGTGCCAGCAGCGGCCGGGACAGGGTCTACGAGCAGTACTTC
V: TRBV11-2; size: many; J: TRBJ2-7; D: TRBD1; CDR3: CASSSGQGGFYEQYF; DNA: TGTGCCAGCAGTTCCGGACAGGGCGGATTCTACGAGCAGTACTTC
V: TRBV3-1; size: many; J: TRBJ2-1; D: TRBD2; CDR3: CASSQPRGAGGSYNEQFF; DNA: TGTGCCAGCAGCCAGCCTCGAGGAGCGGGAGGCTCCTACAATGAGCAGTTCTTC
V: TRBV3-1; size: many; J: TRBJ1-4; D: .; CDR3: CASGRQEKLFF; DNA: TGTGCCAGCGGTAGACAGGAAAAACTGTTTTTT
V: TRBV7-6; size: .; J: TRBJ2-2; D: TRBD2; CDR3: CASSLAGVAGGRRTGELFF; DNA: TGTGCCAGCAGCTTAGCGGGGGTAGCGGGAGGGCGGCGGACCGGGGAGCTGTTTTTT
V: TRBV6-1; size: .; J: TRBJ2-7; D: .; CDR3: CALSGPPYEQYF; DNA: TGTGCCCTTAGTGGGCCCCCATACGAGCAGTACTTC
V: TRBV28; size: many; J: TRBJ2-3; D: .; CDR3: CASSSTGRGTDTQYF; DNA: TGTGCCAGCAGTTCGACAGGGAGGGGCACAGATACGCAGTATTTT
V: TRBV3-1; size: many; J: TRBJ2-1; D: .; CDR3: CASSQVSRRGEQFF; DNA: TGTGCCAGCAGCCAAGTTTCGCGGAGGGGTGAGCAGTTCTTC
V: TRBV2; size: .; J: TRBJ2-3; D: TRBD2; CDR3: CASSQAGGGTDTQYF; DNA: TGTGCCAGCAGTCAAGCGGGAGGAGGCACAGATACGCAGTATTTT
V: TRBV5-1; size: once; J: TRBJ2-2; D: .; CDR3: CASSSQGPGELFF; DNA: TGCGCCAGCAGCTCACAGGGCCCCGGGGAGCTGTTTTTT
V: TRBV19; size: .; J: TRBJ1-2; D: .; CDR3: CASSISGNYGYTF; DNA: TGTGCCAGTAGTATCTCAGGGAACTATGGCTACACCTTC
V: TRBV2; size: many; J: TRBJ2-7; D: TRBD1; CDR3: CASSVQGSEQYF; DNA: TGTGCCAGCAGCGTACAGGGGAGCGAGCAGTACTTC
V: TRBV11-1; size: .; J: TRBJ1-5; D: TRBD1; CDR3: CASSQGGAGNQPQHF; DNA: TGTGCCAGCAGCCAGGGGGGCGCTGGCAATCAGCCCCAGCATTTT
V: TRBV19; size: few; J: TRBJ2-1; D: .; CDR3: CASSIPPSISVGEQFF; DNA: TGTGCCAGTAGTATACCCCCCTCTATTAGCGTTGGGGAGCAGTTCTTC
V: TRBV14; size: .; J: TRBJ1-1; D: .; CDR3: CASTRDTLNTEAFF; DNA: TGTGCCAGCACCAGGGACACTCTTAACACTGAAGCTTTCTTT
V: TRBV12-3/TRBV12-4; size: many; J: TRBJ2-7; D: TRBD1; CDR3: CASTKDRGSSYEQYF; DNA: TGTGCCAGCACAAAGGACAGGGGCTCTTCCTACGAGCAGTACTTC
V: TRBV5-1; size: many; J: TRBJ2-3; D: .; CDR3: CASRLEQDTQYF; DNA: TGCGCCAGCAGACTAGAGCAAGATACGCAGTATTTT
V: TRBV10-3; size: many; J: TRBJ2-5; D: TRBD2; CDR3: CATRRTSGRRETQYF; DNA: TGTGCCACCCGGCGGACTAGCGGGAGAAGGGAGACCCAGTACTTC
V: TRBV12-3/TRBV12-4; size: many; J: TRBJ1-2; D: .; CDR3: CASRTATNYGYTF; DNA: TGTGCCAGCCGGACAGCGACTAACTATGGCTACACCTTC
V: TRBV28; size: .; J: TRBJ2-3; D: TRBD2; CDR3: CASSGAAGGGADTQYF; DNA: TGTGCCAGCAGTGGGGCGGCGGGAGGAGGGGCAGATACGCAGTATTTT
V: TRBV5-1; size: many; J: TRBJ1-4; D: .; CDR3: CASSPRLSATNEKLFF; DNA: TGCGCCAGCAGCCCTCGATTAAGTGCAACTAATGAAAAACTGTTTTTT
V: TRBV30; size: .; J: TRBJ1-5; D: .; CDR3: CAWSSGDRQPQHF; DNA: TGTGCCTGGAGTTCCGGGGATAGGCAGCCCCAGCATTTT
V: TRBV30; size: many; J: TRBJ2-4; D: .; CDR3: CAWSPSGIQYF; DNA: TGTGCCTGGAGTCCCTCCGGCATTCAGTACTTC
V: TRBV3-1; size: .; J: TRBJ2-1; D: .; CDR3: CASSRGDFDGSNEQFF; DNA: TGTGCCAGCAGCAGGGGCGATTTCGACGGCTCGAATGAGCAGTTCTTC
V: TRBV6-1; size: .; J: TRBJ2-5; D: .; CDR3: CASSGYVLETQYF; DNA: TGTGCCAGCAGTGGGTACGTTCTCGAGACCCAGTACTTC
V: TRBV12-5; size: few; J: TRBJ2-7; D: .; CDR3: CASGSVDGKSYEQYF; DNA: TGTGCTAGTGGTTCCGTGGACGGAAAGTCCTACGAGCAGTACTTC
V: TRBV10-3; size: .; J: TRBJ2-2; D: TRBD2; CDR3: CAISESGGRGELFF; DNA: TGTGCCATCAGTGAATCGGGGGGGCGCGGGGAGCTGTTTTTT
V: TRBV28; size: many; J: TRBJ2-7; D: TRBD2; CDR3: CASSFPTTSGGTYEQYF; DNA: TGTGCCAGCAGTTTCCCCACAACTAGCGGGGGGACCTACGAGCAGTACTTC
V: TRBV29-1; size: few; J: TRBJ2-5; D: TRBD2; CDR3: CSVGSRRGKETQYF; DNA: TGCAGCGTTGGGAGTCGGCGGGGGAAAGAGACCCAGTACTTC
V: TRBV4-2; size: few; J: TRBJ2-7; D: .; CDR3: CASSQKLRGDSYEQYF; DNA: TGTGCCAGCAGCCAAAAGCTCCGGGGAGACTCCTACGAGCAGTACTTC
V: TRBV19; size: few; J: TRBJ2-2; D: .; CDR3: CASSITGSYTGELFF; DNA: TGTGCCAGTAGTATCACAGGGTCGTACACCGGGGAGCTGTTTTTT
V: TRBV20-1; size: many; J: TRBJ2-1; D: .; CDR3: CSAAPRGYNEQFF; DNA: TGCAGTGCTGCCCCCAGGGGCTACAATGAGCAGTTCTTC
V: TRBV12-3/TRBV12-4; size: few; J: TRBJ2-1; D: .; CDR3: CASTPSAQTYNEQFF; DNA: TGTGCCAGCACCCCGAGTGCTCAGACCTACAATGAGCAGTTCTTC
V: TRBV2; size: many; J: TRBJ2-4; D: .; CDR3: CASSTGTQNIQYF; DNA: TGTGCCAGCAGCACCGGGACTCAAAACATTCAGTACTTC
V: TRBV28; size: many; J: TRBJ2-7; D: .; CDR3: CASSFGGAAYEQYF; DNA: TGTGCCAGCAGTTTTGGGGGAGCTGCCTACGAGCAGTACTTC
V: TRBV2; size: many; J: TRBJ1-2; D: .; CDR3: CASSYSLGGGDGYTF; DNA: TGTGCCAGCAGTTACTCCCTCGGGGGAGGAGATGGCTACACCTTC
V: TRBV2; size: many; J: TRBJ1-4; D: TRBD1; CDR3: CASIPGTGASQLFF; DNA: TGTGCCAGCATACCCGGGACAGGCGCGTCCCAACTGTTTTTT
V: TRBV20-1; size: many; J: TRBJ2-3; D: .; CDR3: CSAKRRLPGDTQYF; DNA: TGCAGTGCCAAACGGCGCCTTCCGGGAGATACGCAGTATTTT
V: TRBV20-1; size: .; J: TRBJ2-1; D: .; CDR3: CSAVGNEQFF; DNA: TGCAGTGCCGTTGGAAATGAGCAGTTCTTC
V: TRBV19; size: few; J: TRBJ2-6; D: .; CDR3: CASSTNGRTGANVLTF; DNA: TGTGCCAGTAGTACCAACGGGCGCACTGGGGCCAACGTCCTGACTTTC